This TCR beta chain emerged from a study of vaccination and CD4 T cells after COVID-19 (dated 2022 in TCRdb). Background for the entire study: The convalescent cohort included six males and four females, with two Hispanic individuals, seven Caucasians, two Asians and one multiracial person. In roughly 10 COVID-19 convalescent patients and a handful of infection-naive healthy vaccine recipients, the spike-specific CD4+ TCR repertoire before mRNA vaccination was compared with the repertoire after mRNA vaccination. Post-COVID blood samples from convalescent patients were collected a median of approximately 100 days after diagnosis, with a range of roughly 30 to 170 days. In an earlier paper using these donors, memory CD4+ T cell crossreactivity between SARS-CoV-2 and common cold coronavirus spike proteins was assessed at the TCR clonotype level. Participants received two doses of either the Pfizer-BioNTech BNT162b2 vaccine (n=8) or the Moderna mRNA-1273 vaccine (n=2). In control cultures, a CEFX viral epitope pool was used as positive control, an HIV-1 Nef peptide pool was used as negative control, or no peptide was added. Post-vaccine blood samples were taken a median of around 68 days after the second vaccine dose, with a range of roughly 14 to 250 days. Overlapping spike peptide pools from SARS-CoV-2 and from the common cold coronaviruses HCoV-NL63, HCoV-OC43 and HCoV-229E were used as culture stimuli. Overall study outcomes, separate from this receptor: Only a relatively small number of convalescent patients were included in the study, and early timepoints following natural infection were not analyzed. Among the post-vaccine SARS-CoV-2-reactive clones in convalescent patients, a median approximately 90% showed up only after vaccination, which suggests vaccine-specific priming. The median count of SARS-CoV-2-reactive clonotypes went up from 21 after infection to roughly 38 after vaccination, although the change was not significant. Of the vaccine-specific clones found in convalescent patients, nearly all (304 of 307) were mono-reactive for SARS-CoV-2 spike instead of being cross-reactive with common cold coronaviruses.

Taken from the germline V gene, the CDR1 and CDR2 loops are MNHNS and SASEGT. Counted from cysteine to phenylalanine, this CDR3 has 15 amino acids. Only CDR3 DNA is held: 45 bases, read in frame from base 1. V is cut back by 6 bases and J by 5 bases, with 8 bases in the junction unmatched. This clonotype was counted a few times. The clone's antigen remains unknown. Base qualities are not provided; no much larger clone lies one nucleotide away. The treatment or condition label corresponds to: approximately 9-day PBMC culture with coronavirus spike peptide pools or control peptides (ViraFEST assay). CD4+ T cells from unexposed donors were collected before the COVID-19 pandemic (2011-2018). To expand antigen-specific T cells with peptide pools and then pick out the expanded clonotypes through TCR sequencing, the study relied on the ViraFEST assay. Each well held some 2 million PBMCs cultured in IMDM containing roughly 5% human AB serum and approximately 9.8 IU/ml IL-2, with about 10 ug/ml peptide pools added. On days 3 and 7, half of the culture medium was replaced with fresh IL-2-containing medium. After less than 12 days of culture, CD4+ T cells were isolated by negative selection using the EasySep CD4+ T cell isolation kit. As far as cell numbers permitted, CD4+ T cells from unexposed donors were tested for reactivity against SARS-CoV-2 S and N as well as four spike pools from common cold coronaviruses. Ficoll-Paque Plus gradient centrifugation was used to isolate PBMCs from whole blood, and the isolated PBMCs were then either used fresh or cryopreserved at -140C. Triplicate wells were generally used for each culture condition. The leukapheresis product used for the unexposed donors was purchased from a commercial source.

Library construction relied on PCR. DNA from cultured CD4+ T cells underwent TCR sequencing with the Oncomine TCR Beta short-read assay at the Johns Hopkins FTIC core. Genomic DNA was extracted from the cultured CD4+ T cells with the QIAamp micro DNA kit. Oncomine TCR Beta libraries made from cultured CD4+ T cells were pooled using unique dual indexes and sequenced on an Illumina iSeq 100. The study's own analysis went as follows. Non-productive sequences were filtered out, and CDR3s that did not start with C, did not end with F or W, or were shorter than 7 amino acids were discarded. The MANAFEST web application identified antigen-specific clonotypes by comparing peptide-stimulated wells against reference wells and other culture wells. To be called positive, a clone needed an FDR below 0.05, an odds ratio above 5, and a productive frequency above 0.1% in at least two of three replicate wells. A clonotype was classed as cross-reactive if the clonotype showed significant expansion both in SARS-CoV-2 spike wells and in at least one common cold coronavirus spike condition. Similarity between CDR3 sequences was evaluated in R version 3.6.1 using Levenshtein distances (stringdist) and unrooted phylogenetic trees (ape). TCRdb reprocessed the public reads (quality trimming at Q25 with fastp, clone calling with MiXCR) and kept in-frame beta chains. Each CDR3 protein appears once, grouped with its most common genes and DNA. V and J calls and clone size were set by TCRdb, not the authors. The table for this sample lists 5,500 to 6,500 distinct CDR3 sequences; about 28% of them were counted only once. The ten top clones hold approximately 17% of the sample.

Rearrangement joined TRBV6-1 to TRBJ2-1; 9 of the junction bases match TRBD1. The sequence was obtained from a human donor in good health. The specimen sequenced was CD4+ T cells from blood, cultured in vitro. DNA sequence: TGTGCCAGCAGACCCCCGGGACAGGGACACAATGAGCAGTTCTTC. Its translation is CASRPPGQGHNEQFF.